Listed below are T cell receptor beta chains from one sample, sequenced in a study of cytomegalovirus exposure and HLA in healthy donors. Assay: immunoSEQ multiplex PCR; the TCRdb copy retains only in-frame clones and omits some. This repertoire shows 50,000 to 65,000 clones, under 90% found once; its top ten account for approximately 3%. The sequenced sample consisted of PBMCs. These receptor sequences come from a woman aged 18-29 years in good health and CMV-seronegative. Both conserved end residues are part of each CDR3. D genes are given only for firm matches. The size field is filled for only some rows; it gives once, few, many or a size class.

>TRBV7-9|TRBJ1-4|.|.
TGTGCCAGCAGCTTACCCTCTGAAAAACTGTTTTTT
CASSLPSEKLFF
>TRBV7-7|TRBJ2-3|.|.
TGTGCCAGCAGCATAGGGGCGCAGGGAAGTACAGATACGCAGTATTTT
CASSIGAQGSTDTQYF
>TRBV10-3|TRBJ2-2|.|.
TGTGCCATCGCGGCAGGGCGAGACGGGGAGCTGTTTTTT
CAIAAGRDGELFF
>TRBV7-2|TRBJ1-2|TRBD1|.
TGTGCCAGCAGCTTAAGCGTAGGAGGGGGCGGTGGCTACACCTTC
CASSLSVGGGGGYTF
>TRBV6-4|TRBJ2-1|TRBD2|few
TGTGCCAGCAGTGACTCCGGGACTAGCGCATCCAATGAGCAGTTCTTC
CASSDSGTSASNEQFF
>TRBV9|TRBJ1-5|TRBD1|.
TGTGCCAGCAGCGGATCGGGACAGCCAAATCAGCCCCAGCATTTT
CASSGSGQPNQPQHF
>TRBV5-1|TRBJ1-1|TRBD1|.
TGCGCCAGCAGCTTGGCCGGGACAGGGATTACTGAAGCTTTCTTT
CASSLAGTGITEAFF
>TRBV7-3|TRBJ2-4|TRBD2|once
TGTGCCAGCAGCCCCCACCTGGGACTAGCGGGAGGGCTAGCCAAAAACATTCAGTACTTC
CASSPHLGLAGGLAKNIQYF
>TRBV29-1|TRBJ2-2|TRBD1|.
TGCAGCGTTGAAGAGGCGTGGGGGACAGGGGGCACCGGGGAGCTGTTTTTT
CSVEEAWGTGGTGELFF
>TRBV19|TRBJ1-5|.|.
TGTGCCAGTTCCCCGAGCGGACGAAATCAGCCCCAGCATTTT
CASSPSGRNQPQHF
>TRBV7-9|TRBJ2-7|TRBD2|.
TGTGCCAGCAGCATGACTAGCGGGGCGCCCCTCGGGCAGTACTTC
CASSMTSGAPLGQYF
>TRBV27|TRBJ2-7|.|.
TGTGCCAGCACCCCCGGTGGGCCCTCCTACGAGCAGTACTTC
CASTPGGPSYEQYF
>TRBV27|TRBJ1-2|.|.
TGTGCCAGCAGCCTTAAGGGGTATGGCTACACCTTC
CASSLKGYGYTF
>TRBV10-3|TRBJ2-5|TRBD1|.
TGTGCCATCAGGACGAGGGACAGCCAAGAGACCCAGTACTTC
CAIRTRDSQETQYF
>TRBV9|TRBJ2-1|TRBD2|few
TGTGCCAGCAGCGTATTCGGGGGGACTAGCGGGAAGTACAATGAGCAGTTCTTC
CASSVFGGTSGKYNEQFF
>TRBV11-3|TRBJ2-7|TRBD2|once
TGTGCCAGCAGTCTTAGGCGGGGGGAGACCTACGAGCAGTACTTC
CASSLRRGETYEQYF
>TRBV18|TRBJ2-3|TRBD1|.
TGTGCCAGCTCACCCCAACAGGGGTTTCGCACAGATACGCAGTATTTT
CASSPQQGFRTDTQYF
>TRBV6-1|TRBJ1-5|TRBD1|.
TGTGCCAGCAGTGAATGGGGACAGGGGAGGGGCAATCAGCCCCAGCATTTT
CASSEWGQGRGNQPQHF
>TRBV6-1|TRBJ1-2|TRBD1|.
TGTGCCAGCAGTGAAGCGAGTCCAGGGGGCGGGTATGGCTACACCTTC
CASSEASPGGGYGYTF
>TRBV6-6|TRBJ1-5|.|few
TGTGCCAGCAGACTTTATAGCAATCAGCCCCAGCATTTT
CASRLYSNQPQHF
>TRBV7-6|TRBJ2-7|.|.
TGTGCCAGCAGCTTTCAGGGGGGTAGCGGCTCCTTAAGCTCCTACGAGCAGTACTTC
CASSFQGGSGSLSSYEQYF
>TRBV27|TRBJ2-5|TRBD2|.
TGTGCCAGCAGTTTGGGACTAGCGCTACAAGAGACCCAGTACTTC
CASSLGLALQETQYF
>TRBV7-2|TRBJ1-4|.|once
TGTGCCAGCAGCACCCCGGCCAAGATTACACGCCTAGAAGAAAAACTGTTTTTT
CASSTPAKITRLEEKLFF
>TRBV7-8|TRBJ2-1|.|.
TGTGCCAGCAGGCCCAGGGCCCTCGAGCAGTTCTTC
CASRPRALEQFF
>TRBV11-2|TRBJ2-7|TRBD2|.
TGTGCCAGCAGCTTGTCGGCGGGAGGGCCGCCTCCCTACGAGCAGTACTTC
CASSLSAGGPPPYEQYF
>TRBV5-1|TRBJ1-4|TRBD1|.
TGCGCCAGCAGCGGGACAGGGGGAAGGGCTGAAAAACTGTTTTTT
CASSGTGGRAEKLFF
>TRBV27|TRBJ2-3|TRBD2|.
TGTGCCAGCAGTCCAGACGGACTAGCGGGAGCGGGAGATACGCAGTATTTT
CASSPDGLAGAGDTQYF
>TRBV27|TRBJ1-1|.|few
TGTGCCAGCAGTGCGGACACCCCGAACACTGAAGCTTTCTTT
CASSADTPNTEAFF
>TRBV25-1|TRBJ1-3|.|.
TGTGCCACCTCCTCGGGTACTGGAAACACCATATATTTT
CATSSGTGNTIYF
>TRBV7-6|TRBJ2-7|.|.
TGTGCCAGCAGCTCCACAACAGGGCCCGAGCAGTACTTC
CASSSTTGPEQYF
>TRBV30|TRBJ2-2|.|.
TGTGCCTGGAGTGTACGTCCGGGGACCGGGGAGCTGTTTTTT
CAWSVRPGTGELFF
>TRBV18|TRBJ2-7|TRBD1|.
TGTGCCAGCTCACCGGGACAGGGGGCTTCGTACGAGCAGTACTTC
CASSPGQGASYEQYF
>TRBV18|TRBJ1-4|TRBD1|.
TGTGCCAGCTCACCCAACAGGGGAGGAGAAAAACTGTTTTTT
CASSPNRGGEKLFF
>TRBV29-1|TRBJ1-1|.|.
TGCAGCGTCCAGGGGAAGATGAACACTGAAGCTTTCTTT
CSVQGKMNTEAFF
>TRBV10-2|TRBJ1-2|.|.
TGCGCCAGCAGCGGAAACAGGGTGGGGGAAGGCTACACCTTC
CASSGNRVGEGYTF
>TRBV5-5|TRBJ2-1|.|few
TGTGCCAGCAGCTTGGGGTGGCGGAATGAGCAGTTCTTC
CASSLGWRNEQFF
>TRBV4-1|TRBJ2-7|.|.
TGCGCCAGCAGCCAATCAGAAGCCTACGAGCAGTACTTC
CASSQSEAYEQYF
>TRBV7-9|TRBJ1-1|.|few
TGTGCCAGCAGCCCTGCCAGGGACACTGAAGCTTTCTTT
CASSPARDTEAFF
>TRBV28|TRBJ2-7|TRBD1|.
TGTGCCAGCAGTTTAGTAGTAGGGGGCAAAGGTTACAAGCAGTACTTC
CASSLVVGGKGYKQYF
>TRBV11-2|TRBJ2-2|TRBD1|.
TGTGCCAGCAGCTTGGACAGGGGGACCGGGGAGCTGTTTTTT
CASSLDRGTGELFF
>TRBV27|TRBJ1-2|.|.
TGTGCCAGCAGTTTATCCAGTAACTATGGCTACACCTTC
CASSLSSNYGYTF
>TRBV7-6|TRBJ2-2|.|.
TGTGCCAGCAGCTTAGTGGGGCCAGGCAACACCGGGGAGCTGTTTTTT
CASSLVGPGNTGELFF
>TRBV28|TRBJ1-2|.|.
TGTGCCAGCAGGGCAGCGAACTATGGCTACACCTTC
CASRAANYGYTF
>TRBV15|TRBJ1-5|.|.
TGTGCCACCAGCAGGGCAGAAAGCGGGGGACGCAATCAGCCCCAGCATTTT
CATSRAESGGRNQPQHF
>TRBV6-4|TRBJ2-3|.|.
TGTGCCAGCAGTGACTCACTCGCAGGGGGGGATACGCAGTATTTT
CASSDSLAGGDTQYF
>TRBV5-1|TRBJ2-5|.|.
TGCGCCAGCAAGGGGGAGACCCAGTACTTC
CASKGETQYF
>TRBV4-1|TRBJ2-7|.|.
TGCGCCAGCAGCTTTCGGGTCGGGTCGGGGAACGAGCAGTACTTC
CASSFRVGSGNEQYF
>TRBV4-2|TRBJ2-5|TRBD2|.
TGTGCCAGCAGCCAATTAACGGGGGGTAAGACCCAGTACTTC
CASSQLTGGKTQYF
>TRBV9|TRBJ2-2|TRBD2|.
TGTGCCAGCAGCGGAGGACCCGTAGCGGGGAGGAACACCGGGGAGCTGTTTTTT
CASSGGPVAGRNTGELFF
>TRBV25-1|TRBJ2-7|TRBD1|.
TGTGCCAGCAGTGAATATTCCAGGGGGCGGTACGAGCAGTACTTC
CASSEYSRGRYEQYF
>TRBV27|TRBJ2-7|TRBD2|.
TGTGCCAGCAGTTTGGGGGGGGACTACGAGCAGTACTTC
CASSLGGDYEQYF
>TRBV6-1|TRBJ2-4|TRBD2|.
TGTGCCAGCAGTGAACGGGAGGGGGTGAACAGTCAGTACTTC
CASSEREGVNSQYF
>TRBV19|TRBJ2-2|TRBD2|.
TGTGCCAGTAGTGTTACCGGGACTAGTACCGGGGAGCTGTTTTTT
CASSVTGTSTGELFF
>TRBV7-2|TRBJ1-2|.|.
TGTGCCAGCAGCTTATTAGCATCGGGCTATGGCTACACCTTC
CASSLLASGYGYTF
>TRBV9|TRBJ2-5|TRBD2|once
TGTGCCAGCAGCGTAGGACTAGCGGGACGGGAGACCCAGTACTTC
CASSVGLAGRETQYF
>TRBV7-2|TRBJ1-3|.|.
TGTGCCAGCAGCCTGATCGCAGGGGGAAACACCATATATTTT
CASSLIAGGNTIYF
>TRBV30|TRBJ2-1|.|.
TGTGCCTGGATTGGGGCCGAGGGGGGGGGCAATGAGCAGTTCTTC
CAWIGAEGGGNEQFF
>TRBV10-3|TRBJ1-1|TRBD1|.
TGTGCCATCAGACGGGACAGGGAGAACACTGAAGCTTTCTTT
CAIRRDRENTEAFF
>TRBV9|TRBJ2-7|.|.
TGTGCCAGCAGCGTACACGAACAGGGTTACTACGAGCAGTACTTC
CASSVHEQGYYEQYF